The clone carrying this T cell receptor (beta chain) has only a few counts. Its antigen is still unknown. Trimming took off 5 bases at V and 0 bases at J, with 14 bases between the two ends. CDR1 and CDR2 (germline): MNHEY, SMNVEV (reference sequence). CDR3 length: 17 residues. Of the isolated RNA, all was reverse transcribed, and so the sequenced material was expressed TCRB transcripts. Generated by immunoSEQ multiplex PCR, the TCRdb table keeps only in-frame clones and is missing some. The sample consists of about 160,000 clones, 6.5% to 10% of them appearing once. These data come from a study of beta chain features in type 1 diabetes. Broader study findings: In type 1 diabetes patients, VDJ junctions had fewer insertions; deletions at these junctions were more frequent. TCRB CDR3s from Type 1 diabetes patients were moderately but significantly shorter in all four CD4+ subsets.

It was via CD45RO/CCR7/CD25/CD127/CD95/CD27 that CD4+ naive, central memory, regulatory and stem cell-like memory cells were sorted. Sequencing was performed on central memory CD4+ T cells from blood. The genes are TRBV27 and TRBJ1-6; D is unresolved. This TCR derives from a woman under 30 with type 1 diabetes. In DNA, the CDR3 is TGTGCCAGCAGTAGACGGAAAAACAGCTCCTATAATTCACCCCTCCACTTT. Its protein product is CASSRRKNSSYNSPLHF.